The next 3 T cell receptor beta chains were all read from a single sample in a study of T cells after yellow fever vaccination (dated by TCRdb to the late 2010s). This specimen's treatment or condition label, interpreted: live attenuated yellow fever vaccine strain. The library was obtained by 5' RACE. For sequencing, an Illumina HiSeq 2500 was employed. TCRdb's own reprocessing of the public reads used fastp at Q25 and MiXCR and kept productive beta chains. Rows with one shared CDR3 protein collapse into an entry with the most common genes and DNA. In this sample the table shows about 240,000 distinct CDR3 sequences, 6% to 7.5% of which occur a single time. The top ten clones comprise roughly 0.93% of the sample. Sample: CD4+ T cells sorted from PBMCs, taken 15 days after the yellow fever booster vaccination. The receptors were gathered from a man aged 30 to 39 who received the YFV17D yellow fever vaccine.

This clonotype was seen more than once but under ten times. The chain employs TRBV5-1 and TRBJ1-5, with 9 bases aligning to TRBD1. The J segment lost 6 bases and the V segment lost 1 base, leaving 2 bases of the junction unmatched. The CDR3 covers 14 residues. CDR1 is SGHRS and CDR2 is YFSETQ in the germline V gene. The CDR3 reads CASSLQGQGQPQHF. CDR3 coding DNA: TGCGCCAGCAGCTTGCAGGGACAGGGTCAGCCCCAGCATTTT.

CDR3 sequence reads: CASSQDPAGIAGANVLTF. As DNA, the CDR3 is TGTGCCAGCAGCCAAGATCCGGCAGGGATTGCTGGGGCCAACGTCCTGACTTTC. The rearrangement links TRBV4-2 to TRBJ2-6; TRBD1 is a possible D gene (5 bases). V was shortened by 0 bases and J by 2 bases, with 14 bases between the two germline ends. CDR3 length equals 18 residues. Germline loops: CDR1 LGHNA, CDR2 YNFKEQ.

This clonotype was seen a handful of times. The chain couples TRBV7-2 to TRBJ1-5; D ambiguous. The CDR3 is 15 amino acids. CDR1 and CDR2 (germline): SGHTA, FQGNSA. Trimming shortened V by 1 base and J by 7 bases, and 14 bases separated the two germline ends. This chain's CDR3 is CASSLGGSFGQPQHF. The DNA for the CDR3 is TGTGCCAGCAGCTTAGGTGGGTCTTTTGGGCAGCCCCAGCATTTT.